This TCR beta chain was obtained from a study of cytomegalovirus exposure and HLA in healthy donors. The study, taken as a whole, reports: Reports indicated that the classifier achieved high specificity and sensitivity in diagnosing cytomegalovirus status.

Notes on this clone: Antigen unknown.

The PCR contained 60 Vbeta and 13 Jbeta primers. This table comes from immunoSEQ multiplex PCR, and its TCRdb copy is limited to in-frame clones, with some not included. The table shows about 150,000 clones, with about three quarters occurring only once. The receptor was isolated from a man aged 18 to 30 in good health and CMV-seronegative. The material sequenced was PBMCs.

The chain's CDR3 is CASSNSGTTREQYF. The CDR3 bases are TGTGCCAGCAGTAATTCCGGGACTACGCGCGAGCAGTACTTC. The chain recombines TRBV28 with TRBJ2-7, with TRBD2 identical over 7 bases. Germline V gene data show CDR1 as MDHEN and CDR2 as SYDVKM. CDR3 length: 14 residues. The V and J ends lost 5 bases and 6 bases, in that order; junction bases with no gene match: 10. The full variable domain, completed using reference TRBV28 and TRBJ2-7, is DVKVTQSSRYLVKRTGEKVFLECVQDMDHENMFWYRQDPGLGLRLIYFSYDVKMKEKGDIPEGYSVSREKKERFSLILESASTNQTSMYLCASSNSGTTREQYFGPGTRLTVT.